This T cell receptor beta chain was captured by sequencing in a study of blood T cell repertoires in COVID-19. Study at large: The analysed material was cDNA or gDNA that came from T cells, B-cell-depleted T cells, or PBMCs.

Under the authors' procedure: It was from reference gene primer amplification that nucleated cell counts were estimated. Data came from immunoSEQ multiplex PCR; TCRdb stores just in-frame clones and leaves some out. Clonal size and the V and J genes are those of that table, whereas D and trimming came from the DNA. Of about 46,000 clones in the sample, about 83% were seen once. Trimming at V came to 3 bases and at J to 6 bases, leaving 4 bases not matched to a gene. The CDR3 is 13 amino acids. Looked up from germline, CDR1 is SEHNR and CDR2 is FQNEAQ (reference sequence). Specimen: peripheral blood. The sequence was collected from a woman aged 80 or over with acute or convalescent COVID-19. This chain uses TRBV7-9 with TRBJ1-2; TRBD1 matches 7 bases. Here the CDR3 reads CASSFDRENGYTF. CDR3 in DNA: TGTGCCAGCAGCTTCGACAGGGAGAATGGCTACACCTTC. Combining the CDR3 with reference TRBV7-9 and TRBJ1-2 gives the whole variable domain DTGVSQNPRHKITKRGQNVTFRCDPISEHNRLYWYRQTLGQGPEFLTYFQNEAQLEKSRLLSDRFSAERPKGSFSTLEIQRTEQGDSAMYLCASSFDRENGYTFGSGTRLTVV.